This T cell receptor (beta chain) was sequenced during a study of tumor T cells in aggressive B-cell lymphoma. Libraries were prepared by immunoSEQ multiplex PCR; TCRdb keeps only in-frame clonotypes and omits some of them. The sample lists more than 2,000 clones; 90% were seen once. The length of the CDR3 is 14 residues. Trimming took off 4 bases at V and 0 bases at J, with 7 bases between the two ends. Germline V CDR1 and CDR2: SGHVS, FNYEAQ. This receptor was obtained from an adult with diffuse large B cell lymphoma. The sample was tumor tissue. The genes are TRBV7-6 and TRBJ1-3; possibly TRBD1 for D (5 bases). The CDR3 DNA follows: TGTGCCAGCAGCTGGGGCCACTCTGGAAACACCATATATTTT. Its protein product is CASSWGHSGNTIYF.